The clone carrying this TCR beta chain has a single count. What it recognizes is unknown. The entry originates in a study of shared clonotypes between healthy human individuals. The study, taken as a whole, reports: Shared across a handful of donors were around 5% of the naive CD4 clonotypes.

The assay was run at deep level. Authors' analysis steps: ImmunoSEQ yielded junction-only sequences lacking quality scores, so filtering differed. Clones were sequenced by immunoSEQ multiplex PCR, and TCRdb holds only the in-frame ones, with some missing. V, J and clone size are taken as reported in that table, and D and trimming were inferred from the DNA itself. The sample contains hundreds of thousands of clones, less than 85% of which appear only once. Sequencing was performed on memory CD4+ T cells sorted from blood. Documented subset: CD45RA-negative fraction. The TCR was taken from a young woman in good health.

Here the CDR3 reads CASSSKGYTF. CDR3 sequence (DNA): TGTGCCAGCAGTTCTAAAGGCTACACCTTC. The genes are TRBV28 and TRBJ1-2, with D uncertain. The CDR3 sequence is 10 residues long. From germline, CDR1 is MDHEN and CDR2 SYDVKM. V lost 4 bases and J lost 8, with 5 bases in between.